Only a few counts were recorded for the clone carrying this TCR beta chain. The antigen is undetermined. These data come from a study of cytotoxic CD8 clonotypes in ibrutinib-treated CLL. About the study: Following treatment for a median about 12 months, range 6 to 36, response samples were then taken.

Trimming left V 11 bases short and J 9 bases short, with 20 bases between. Germline V gives CDR1 SEHNR, CDR2 FQNEAQ (reference sequence). CDR3 length equals 14 residues. TCRdb's copy holds only in-frame clones and misses some; the assay was immunoSEQ multiplex PCR. Among 55,000 to 80,000 clones listed, approximately 57% were seen once. Findings and caveats of the study: Different sampling times were used for sustained-remission and progressing patients. Measured clonality at baseline was greater than in age-matched healthy donors and tracked with circulating CD8+ T-cell counts.

The sample was PBMCs, taken after 12 months of ibrutinib treatment. The chain is built from TRBV7-9 and TRBJ1-6; D remains ambiguous. This TCR was recovered from a human donor with chronic lymphocytic leukemia. The CDR3 DNA reads TGTGCCGGGAGGGATGCGCTGAGTAGTTCACCCCTCCACTTT. Its translation is CAGRDALSSSPLHF. The whole variable domain, filled in from reference TRBV7-9 and TRBJ1-6, reads DTGVSQNPRHKITKRGQNVTFRCDPISEHNRLYWYRQTLGQGPEFLTYFQNEAQLEKSRLLSDRFSAERPKGSFSTLEIQRTEQGDSAMYLCAGRDALSSSPLHFGNGTRLTVT.